Listed below are T cell receptor beta chains from one sample, sequenced in a study of identical twins. TCRdb called the 5' RACE reads again in MiXCR, with one record for every CDR3 protein. This table holds roughly 720,000 distinct CDR3 sequences, 15% to 20% found once. The same data also contributed to another study, on T cells expressing NK-cell markers.

The sample was PBMCs. These receptors were obtained from a woman in her late teens or twenties in good health. Both conserved end residues are part of each CDR3. The order of the fields is V gene, clone size, J gene, D gene, CDR3 DNA, CDR3 protein. D genes are given only for firm matches. Not all rows give a size; the values are once, few, many and, for expanded clones, a class.

TRBV6-1,few,TRBJ2-3,TRBD2,TGTGCCAGCAGTGGGGGGGGAGGCGGACATACGCAGTATTTT,CASSGGGGGHTQYF
TRBV29-1,few,TRBJ1-2,TRBD1,TGCAGCGCGGGACAGGTTACTAACTATGGCTACACCTTC,CSAGQVTNYGYTF
TRBV27,few,TRBJ1-1,.,TGTGCCAGCAGTTTGTTGGGATGGGGTACTGAAGCTTTCTTT,CASSLLGWGTEAFF
TRBV10-3,.,TRBJ2-3,.,TGTGCCATCAGTGACTATTCCACAGATACGCAGTATTTT,CAISDYSTDTQYF
TRBV29-1,.,TRBJ2-7,TRBD2,TGCAGCGCCCTACGGCGGCTAGCGGGAGTCGAGGAGCAGTACTTC,CSALRRLAGVEEQYF
TRBV29-1,few,TRBJ1-1,.,TGCAGCGTCCGGACGGGGCTGAACACTGAAGCTTTCTTT,CSVRTGLNTEAFF
TRBV7-9,.,TRBJ2-5,.,TGTGCCAGCAGCTCCGAAATACACCAAGAGACCCAGTACTTC,CASSSEIHQETQYF
TRBV20-1,.,TRBJ1-2,.,TGCAGTGCTAGAGATAAAGGGGACTTAAACTATGGCTACACCTTC,CSARDKGDLNYGYTF
TRBV2,.,TRBJ1-1,.,TGTGCCAGCAGTCCCAACCCCCTCCACGACCTACTCTGGGGAGCTTTCTTT,CASSPNPLHDLLWGAFF
TRBV30,few,TRBJ2-3,TRBD1,TGTGCTCTAGAACAGGGGATAGGCACAGATACGCAGTATTTT,CALEQGIGTDTQYF
TRBV14,.,TRBJ2-1,TRBD2,TGTGCCAGCAGCCAGTACCTACTAGCGGGAGCCCACAATGAGCAGTTCTTC,CASSQYLLAGAHNEQFF
TRBV7-2,few,TRBJ2-5,.,TGTGCCAGCAGCTTAGTCTCGAGCCAAGAGACCCAGTACTTC,CASSLVSSQETQYF